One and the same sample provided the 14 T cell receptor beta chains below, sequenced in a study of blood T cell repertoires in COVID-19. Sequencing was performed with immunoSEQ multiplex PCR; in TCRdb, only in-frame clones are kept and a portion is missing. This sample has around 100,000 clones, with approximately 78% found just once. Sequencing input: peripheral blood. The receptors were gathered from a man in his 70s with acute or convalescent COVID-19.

In DNA form, the CDR3 reads TGTGCCAGCAGCTCCCCCGGGACAGGGGTCGGCGGGGAGCTGTTTTTT. Residues: CASSSPGTGVGGELFF. This chain joins TRBV9 and TRBJ2-2, with 10 positions matching TRBD1. CDR3 length equals 16 residues. J gave up 7 bases and V 4 bases, and 10 bases lay outside the gene matches. Germline assignment: CDR1 SGDLS and CDR2 YYNGEE.

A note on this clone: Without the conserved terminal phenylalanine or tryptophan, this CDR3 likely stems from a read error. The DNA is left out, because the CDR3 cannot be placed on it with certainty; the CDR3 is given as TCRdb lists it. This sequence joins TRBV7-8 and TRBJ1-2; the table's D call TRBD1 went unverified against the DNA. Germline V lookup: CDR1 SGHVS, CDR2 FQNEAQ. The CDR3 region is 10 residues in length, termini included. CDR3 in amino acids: CASSLDWQAV.

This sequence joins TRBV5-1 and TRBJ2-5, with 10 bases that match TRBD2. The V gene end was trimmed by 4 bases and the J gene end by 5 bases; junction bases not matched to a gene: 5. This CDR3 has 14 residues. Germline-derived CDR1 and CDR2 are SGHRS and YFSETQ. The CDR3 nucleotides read TGCGCCAGCAGCCGCGGGACTAGCGCCGAGACCCAGTACTTC. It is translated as CASSRGTSAETQYF.

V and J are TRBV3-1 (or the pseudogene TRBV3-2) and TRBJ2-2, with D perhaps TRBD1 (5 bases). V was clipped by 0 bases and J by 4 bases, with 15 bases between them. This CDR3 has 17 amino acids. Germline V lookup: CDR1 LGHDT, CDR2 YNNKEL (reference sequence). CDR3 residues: CASSQDRAGWGTGELFF. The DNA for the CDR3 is TGTGCCAGCAGCCAAGATAGGGCAGGGTGGGGCACCGGGGAGCTGTTTTTT.

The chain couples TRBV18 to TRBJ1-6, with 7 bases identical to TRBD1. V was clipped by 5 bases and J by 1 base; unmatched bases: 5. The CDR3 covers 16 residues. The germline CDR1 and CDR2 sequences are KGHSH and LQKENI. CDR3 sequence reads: CASSILRGSYNSPLHF. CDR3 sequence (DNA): TGTGCCAGCTCAATACTCAGGGGGTCCTATAATTCACCCCTCCACTTT.

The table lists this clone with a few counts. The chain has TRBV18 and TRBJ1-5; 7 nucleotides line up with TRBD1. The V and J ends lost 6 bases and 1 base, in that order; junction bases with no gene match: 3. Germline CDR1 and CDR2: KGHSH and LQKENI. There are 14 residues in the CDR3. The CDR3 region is CASSPGQSNQPQHF. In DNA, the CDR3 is TGTGCCAGCTCCCCGGGACAGAGCAATCAGCCCCAGCATTTT.

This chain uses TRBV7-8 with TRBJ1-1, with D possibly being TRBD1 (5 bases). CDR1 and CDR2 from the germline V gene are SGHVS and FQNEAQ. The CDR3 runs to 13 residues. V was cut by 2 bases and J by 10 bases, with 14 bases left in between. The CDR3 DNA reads TGTGCCAGCAGCTTACCGGGGGGGGTACGAGCTTTCTTT. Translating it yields CASSLPGGVRAFF.

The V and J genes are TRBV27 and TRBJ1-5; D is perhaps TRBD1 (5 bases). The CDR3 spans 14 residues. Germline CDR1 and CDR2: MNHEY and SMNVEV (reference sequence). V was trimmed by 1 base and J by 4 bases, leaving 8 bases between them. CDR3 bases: TGTGCCAGCAGTTTATTGGGGGGGAATCAGCCCCAGCATTTT. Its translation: CASSLLGGNQPQHF.

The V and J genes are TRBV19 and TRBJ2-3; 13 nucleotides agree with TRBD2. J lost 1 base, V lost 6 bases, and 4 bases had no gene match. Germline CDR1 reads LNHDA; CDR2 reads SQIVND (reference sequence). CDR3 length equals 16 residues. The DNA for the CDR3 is TGTGCCAGTAGCAGACTAGCGGGGGGCGGCACAGATACGCAGTATTTT. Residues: CASSRLAGGGTDTQYF.

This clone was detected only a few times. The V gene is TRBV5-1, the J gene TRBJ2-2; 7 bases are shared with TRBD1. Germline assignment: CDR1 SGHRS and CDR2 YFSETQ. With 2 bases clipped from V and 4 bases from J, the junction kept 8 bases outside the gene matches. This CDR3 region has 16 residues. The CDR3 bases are TGCGCCAGCAGCTTAATACCGGGACAGAGCACCGGGGAGCTGTTTTTT. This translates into CASSLIPGQSTGELFF.

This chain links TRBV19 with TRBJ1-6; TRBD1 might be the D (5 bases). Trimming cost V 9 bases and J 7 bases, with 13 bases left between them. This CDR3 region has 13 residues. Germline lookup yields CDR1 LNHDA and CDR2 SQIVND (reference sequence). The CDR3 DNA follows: TGTGCCAGCGCCAGGGTCGCCAATTCACCCCTCCACTTT. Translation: CASARVANSPLHF.

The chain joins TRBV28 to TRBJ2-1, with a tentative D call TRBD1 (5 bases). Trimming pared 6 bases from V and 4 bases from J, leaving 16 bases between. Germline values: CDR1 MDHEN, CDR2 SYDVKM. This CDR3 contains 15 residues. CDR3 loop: CASSPSPGLYNEQFF. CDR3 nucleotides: TGTGCCAGCAGCCCCTCCCCAGGGCTGTACAATGAGCAGTTCTTC.

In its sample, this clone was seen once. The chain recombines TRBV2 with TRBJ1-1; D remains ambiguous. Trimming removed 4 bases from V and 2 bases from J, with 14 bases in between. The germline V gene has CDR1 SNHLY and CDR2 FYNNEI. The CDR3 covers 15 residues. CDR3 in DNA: TGTGCCAGCAGTGGAGCGGGGAGTGATAACACTGAAGCTTTCTTT. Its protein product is CASSGAGSDNTEAFF.

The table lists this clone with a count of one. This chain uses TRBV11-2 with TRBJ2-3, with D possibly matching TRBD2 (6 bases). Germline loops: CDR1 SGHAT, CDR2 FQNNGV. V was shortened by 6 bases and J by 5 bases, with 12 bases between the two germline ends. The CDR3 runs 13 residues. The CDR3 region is CASRRLGGDTQYF. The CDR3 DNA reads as TGTGCCAGCAGACGTTTGGGGGGAGATACGCAGTATTTT.